Listed below are T cell receptor beta chains from one sample, sequenced in a study of T cells in Graves' hyperthyroidism and ophthalmopathy. From the multiplex PCR reads, TCRdb called clonotypes with MiXCR, one entry per CDR3 protein. Here the sample spans fewer than 300,000 distinct CDR3 sequences, less than 30% being singletons. Sequences were obtained from blood. The receptors were gathered from a middle-aged man with Graves' hyperthyroidism that later progressed to Graves' ophthalmopathy. Both conserved end residues are trimmed from each CDR3.

v_call,j_call,cdr3_aa
TRBV6-5,TRBJ1-3,ASRPSSGNTIY
TRBV29-1,TRBJ2-7,SGMWGANQREQY
TRBV2,TRBJ2-7,ASAERLSSYEQY
TRBV6-4,TRBJ2-5,ASSDSGGLAVPSRQETQY
TRBV6-2/TRBV6-3,TRBJ2-7,ASSSGRPYEQY
TRBV12-3/TRBV12-4,TRBJ1-5,ASRRGSGQPQH
TRBV15,TRBJ2-7,AISRVRTSGSHSYEQY
TRBV2,TRBJ2-7,ASSVGFSTYEQY
TRBV6-5,TRBJ2-5,ASSSFRGHQETQY
TRBV10-3,TRBJ1-6,AISESPGRDNSPLH
TRBV24-1,TRBJ2-7,ATSSSGSSLEQC
TRBV19,TRBJ2-2,ASSMLAGELF
TRBV30,TRBJ2-2,AWSVLRTSGREGTGELF
TRBV6-5,TRBJ1-3,ASSYIRGQGRGNTIY
TRBV28,TRBJ2-2,ASSPLGTENTGELF
TRBV6-1,TRBJ1-5,ASTRKGGHVPPQH
TRBV12-3/TRBV12-4,TRBJ2-4,ASRQTGAKNIQY
TRBV24-1,TRBJ2-5,ATSDPGQGKTQY
TRBV27,TRBJ2-2,ASRGQGNGELF
TRBV7-8,TRBJ1-6,ASSHNSPLH
TRBV6-2/TRBV6-3,TRBJ2-7,ASSVENYEQY
TRBV5-1,TRBJ2-7,ASSAVLGTDPYEQY
TRBV14,TRBJ2-5,ASSRALGGAQETQY
TRBV6-2/TRBV6-3,TRBJ2-2,ASSTPSTGTGPLNTGELF
TRBV20-1,TRBJ2-5,SARDDSSGQETQY
TRBV12-3/TRBV12-4,TRBJ2-2,ASESRRGNTGELF
TRBV19,TRBJ1-6,ASTPGLYNSPLH
TRBV24-1,TRBJ1-5,ATPGRGRQPQH
TRBV20-1,TRBJ2-7,SAPSSGEYEQY
TRBV19,TRBJ1-1,ASSIGQRGGDTEAF
TRBV29-1,TRBJ2-7,SVVATDYEQY
TRBV9,TRBJ2-7,ASSPGTGGAVQY
TRBV12-3/TRBV12-4,TRBJ2-7,ASSPRTESYEQY